A single sample is the source of the 30 T cell receptor beta chains below, sequenced in a study of T cell responses to AZD1222 COVID-19 vaccine. The table came from immunoSEQ multiplex PCR; TCRdb's copy has only in-frame clones and leaves some out. Altogether 78,000 or so clones are present, about three quarters being singletons, with the ten largest covering 47%. The sample in question was peripheral blood, obtained 28 days after the second AZD1222 dose. The receptor set was obtained from an adult who received the AZD1222 COVID-19 vaccine.

The chain links TRBV4-2 to TRBJ2-3; 8 nucleotides agree with TRBD2. The germline V gene encodes CDR1 LGHNA and CDR2 YNFKEQ. V shed 1 base, J shed 6 bases, and the junction held 3 bases outside the gene matches. CDR3 length: 14 residues. The CDR3 is CASSQGVAGDTQYF. The CDR3 DNA follows: TGTGCCAGCAGCCAAGGGGTAGCGGGGGATACGCAGTATTTT.

The chain recombines TRBV12-1 with TRBJ1-3. TRBV12-1 corresponds to a pseudogene. This CDR3 has 19 amino acids. The DNA for the CDR3 is TGTGCCAGCAGCTTTGAGGTTTGGCGGAAACCGTGCTCTGGAAACACCATATATTTT. This translates into CASSFEVWRKPCSGNTIYF.

The chain couples TRBV27 to TRBJ2-7; 7 bases are shared with TRBD2. The germline gives CDR1 MNHEY, CDR2 SMNVEV (reference sequence). The CDR3 spans 15 residues. The V and J ends lost 6 bases and 0 bases, in that order; junction bases with no gene match: 8. As DNA, the CDR3 is TGTGCCAGCAGGACACTAGCGTCAAGCTCCTACGAGCAGTACTTC. As protein: CASRTLASSSYEQYF.

The V and J genes are TRBV27 and TRBJ1-4; 11 positions match TRBD1. The germline CDR1 and CDR2 sequences are MNHEY and SMNVEV (reference sequence). The junction had 4 bases not matched to a gene; V was cut back by 4 bases and J by 6 bases. This CDR3 is 15 amino acids long. CDR3 sequence (DNA): TGTGCCAGCAGTTCGGGACAGGGGGTTGATGAAAAACTGTTTTTT. This codes for CASSSGQGVDEKLFF.

The sample holds one count of this clone. The chain recombines TRBV29-1 with TRBJ2-5, with D perhaps TRBD1 (7 bases). Germline assignment: CDR1 SQVTM and CDR2 ANQGSEA. V dropped 3 bases and J dropped 2 bases, with 10 bases sitting between them. The CDR3 sequence is 13 residues long. The DNA of the CDR3 is TGCAGCGTTGACGCGGGACAGCAAGAGACCCAGTACTTC. Encoded protein: CSVDAGQQETQYF.

The V gene is TRBV28, the J gene TRBJ1-6, with D maybe TRBD1 (6 bases). This CDR3 is 20 amino acids long. Trimming shortened V by 4 bases and J by 0 bases, and 22 bases separated the two germline ends. Germline CDR1 MDHEN, CDR2 SYDVKM. Written as DNA, the CDR3 is TGTGCCAGCAGTTCCGATCGACAGGTTTTCTCCAGCTCCTATAATTCACCCCTCCACTTT. This gives the protein CASSSDRQVFSSSYNSPLHF. The whole variable domain, filled in from reference TRBV28 and TRBJ1-6, reads DVKVTQSSRYLVKRTGEKVFLECVQDMDHENMFWYRQDPGLGLRLIYFSYDVKMKEKGDIPEGYSVSREKKERFSLILESASTNQTSMYLCASSSDRQVFSSSYNSPLHFGNGTRLTVT.

A word on this clone: The junction does not match germline at one end; this may be a read error. The chain recombines TRBV6-6 with TRBJ2-7; 8 nucleotides align to TRBD1. The CDR3 has 12 residues. Germline V gene sequence: CDR1 MNHNY, CDR2 SVGAGI (reference sequence). In nucleotides, the CDR3 is TGTGCCAGCAGTGACGGACAGGGCCCTACTACTTTC. Amino acid sequence: CASSDGQGPTTF.

V and J are TRBV27 and TRBJ2-1; no firm D call. CDR1 and CDR2 (germline): MNHEY, SMNVEV (reference sequence). This CDR3 is built from 11 residues. The V gene lost 7 bases and the J gene lost 4 bases, with 5 bases spanning the gap. CDR3 coding DNA: TGTGCCAGCACAAGGTACAATGAGCAGTTCTTC. Translating gives CASTRYNEQFF.

This clone was seen a handful of times. V gene TRBV3-1 (or the pseudogene TRBV3-2) combines with J gene TRBJ1-3, with D hard to call. The germline gives CDR1 LGHDT, CDR2 YNNKEL (reference sequence). V was pared by 5 bases and J by 4 bases, with 9 bases between. The CDR3 contains 13 residues. The CDR3 reads CASSTGYGNTIYF. Written as DNA, the CDR3 is TGTGCCAGCAGCACTGGCTACGGAAACACCATATATTTT.

CDR3: CASSVDASYNEQFF. CDR3 nucleotides: TGTGCCAGCAGCGTAGACGCTAGTTACAATGAGCAGTTCTTC. The V and J genes are TRBV9 and TRBJ2-1; D is ambiguous. Looked up from germline, CDR1 is SGDLS and CDR2 is YYNGEE. CDR3 size: 14 residues. V was clipped by 0 bases and J by 4 bases, with 8 bases between them.

The chain couples TRBV7-8 to TRBJ1-2; 12 nucleotides match TRBD1. V lost 5 bases to trimming and J lost 7 bases; unmatched junction nucleotides: 5. The CDR3 is made up of 14 amino acids. Germline CDR1 is SGHVS and CDR2 is FQNEAQ. CDR3 protein: CASSLGQGARGYTF. CDR3 coding DNA: TGTGCCAGCAGCCTGGGACAGGGGGCGCGTGGCTACACCTTC.

The rearrangement uses TRBV28 and TRBJ1-1; TRBD1 is a possible D gene (6 bases). Looked up from germline, CDR1 is MDHEN and CDR2 is SYDVKM. The CDR3 length is 14 residues. The V and J ends lost 7 bases and 1 base respectively, with 13 bases between them. The CDR3 loop reads CASNGPGQNTEAFF. The CDR3 DNA is TGTGCCAGCAATGGCCCGGGACAGAACACTGAAGCTTTCTTT.

The rearrangement links TRBV28 to TRBJ1-1; possibly TRBD1 for D (6 bases). The CDR3 sequence is 16 residues long. The germline V gene has CDR1 MDHEN and CDR2 SYDVKM. The V and J ends lost 5 bases and 0 bases respectively, with 16 bases between them. CDR3 DNA: TGTGCCAGCAGTCCCGACAGGATAGACATGAACACTGAAGCTTTCTTT. Its protein is CASSPDRIDMNTEAFF.

The V and J genes are TRBV15 and TRBJ2-2; no firm D call. The CDR3 runs 14 residues. Germline V gene lookup returns CDR1 LNHNV and CDR2 YYDKDF (reference sequence). Trimming left V 0 bases short and J 3 bases short, with 5 bases between. CDR3 coding DNA: TGTGCCACCAGCAGAGATTGGGACACCGGGGAGCTGTTTTTT. This encodes CATSRDWDTGELFF.

Notes on this clone: Other nucleotide sequences in the sample specify the same CDR3. This chain links TRBV6-5 with TRBJ1-1, with D unresolved. Germline lookup yields CDR1 MNHEY and CDR2 SVGAGI. The CDR3 totals 13 residues. Trimming pared 3 bases from V and 1 base from J, leaving 6 bases between. CDR3 in DNA: TGTGCCAGCAGTTATGACGGGAACACTGAAGCTTTCTTT. Its translation: CASSYDGNTEAFF.

This clone was observed a handful of times. The rearrangement joins TRBV28 to TRBJ1-5, with D uncertain. Germline V gene data show CDR1 as MDHEN and CDR2 as SYDVKM. V was clipped by 6 bases and J by 6 bases, with 6 bases between them. This CDR3 has 11 residues. The chain's CDR3 is CASSTFQPQHF. The CDR3 DNA follows: TGTGCCAGCAGCACATTTCAGCCCCAGCATTTT. Drawing the rest from reference TRBV28 and TRBJ1-5, the complete variable domain is DVKVTQSSRYLVKRTGEKVFLECVQDMDHENMFWYRQDPGLGLRLIYFSYDVKMKEKGDIPEGYSVSREKKERFSLILESASTNQTSMYLCASSTFQPQHFGDGTRLSIL.

The chain carries TRBV29-1 and TRBJ2-6; no clear D. CDR3 length: 14 amino acids. CDR1 and CDR2 from the germline V gene are SQVTM and ANQGSEA. Trimming cost V 3 bases and J 0 bases, with 6 bases left between them. The CDR3 sequence is CSVDSGSGANVLTF. DNA of the CDR3: TGCAGCGTTGACAGTGGCTCTGGGGCCAACGTCCTGACTTTC.

This chain links TRBV4-2 with TRBJ2-2, with TRBD2 matching 7 bases. CDR1 is LGHNA and CDR2 is YNFKEQ in the germline V gene. CDR3 size: 16 residues. Germline trimming cut 1 base from V and 6 bases from J; bases unmatched to any gene: 8. CDR3 loop: CASSQVKAGYAGELFF. The DNA for the CDR3 is TGTGCCAGCAGCCAAGTGAAAGCGGGGTACGCCGGGGAGCTGTTTTTT.

The J gene is TRBJ1-1, the V gene TRBV7-8; the D gene is possibly TRBD1 (5 bases). The CDR3 sequence is 14 residues long. V dropped 1 base and J dropped 4 bases, with 10 bases sitting between them. Germline V gene data show CDR1 as SGHVS and CDR2 as FQNEAQ. The CDR3: CASSLVGGSTEAFF. Written as DNA, the CDR3 is TGTGCCAGCAGCTTAGTTGGGGGGTCCACTGAAGCTTTCTTT.

V is TRBV9 and J is TRBJ1-5; D is perhaps TRBD1 (5 bases). V lost 0 bases and J lost 7, with 8 bases in between. Per the germline V gene, CDR1 is SGDLS and CDR2 is YYNGEE. The CDR3 extends over 13 amino acids. This chain's CDR3 is CASSVGGVQPQHF. In DNA, the CDR3 is TGTGCCAGCAGCGTAGGGGGGGTACAGCCCCAGCATTTT.

The rearrangement uses TRBV7-2 and TRBJ1-5; 7 nucleotides agree with TRBD1. Germline CDR1 is SGHTA and CDR2 is FQGNSA. The CDR3 has 15 residues. V trimming: 3 bases; J trimming: 5 bases; junction bases outside the gene matches: 7. The CDR3 sequence: CASSFGDRIYQPQHF. CDR3 DNA: TGTGCCAGCAGCTTCGGGGACAGAATTTATCAGCCCCAGCATTTT.

V gene TRBV2 combines with J gene TRBJ1-4; D may be TRBD1 (6 bases). Trimming shortened V by 6 bases and J by 7 bases, and 6 bases separated the two germline ends. Per the germline V gene, CDR1 is SNHLY and CDR2 is FYNNEI. The CDR3 sequence is 11 residues long. The CDR3: CASRGAEKLFF. DNA of the CDR3: TGTGCCAGCAGGGGGGCTGAAAAACTGTTTTTT.

In the case of this clone: The sample carries other DNA sequences with the same CDR3. V and J are TRBV3-1 (or the pseudogene TRBV3-2) and TRBJ2-7; D ambiguous. Germline V CDR1 and CDR2: LGHDT, YNNKEL (reference sequence). V was trimmed by 0 bases and J by 2 bases, leaving 2 bases between them. The CDR3 is 12 residues long. This chain's CDR3 is CASSQDTYEQYF. The DNA of the CDR3 is TGTGCCAGCAGCCAAGATACCTACGAGCAGTACTTC.

This clone was detected only once. CDR3 residues: CASSPSAGEWTEAFF. The CDR3, as DNA: TGTGCCAGCAGCCCGTCAGCGGGGGAATGGACTGAAGCTTTCTTT. V and J are TRBV28 and TRBJ1-1; maybe TRBD1 (5 bases). The germline V gene encodes CDR1 MDHEN and CDR2 SYDVKM. V shed 6 bases and J shed 5 bases, with 19 bases lying between them. The CDR3 is 15 amino acids. Full variable domain (outside the CDR3, taken from reference TRBV28 and TRBJ1-1): DVKVTQSSRYLVKRTGEKVFLECVQDMDHENMFWYRQDPGLGLRLIYFSYDVKMKEKGDIPEGYSVSREKKERFSLILESASTNQTSMYLCASSPSAGEWTEAFFGQGTRLTVV.

V is TRBV19 and J is TRBJ2-7; a possible D gene is TRBD1 (7 bases). Between the trimmed V and J ends, which lost 6 bases and 6 bases, there was a span of 18 bases. Germline loops: CDR1 LNHDA, CDR2 SQIVND (reference sequence). This CDR3 region has 14 residues. The CDR3 coding sequence is TGTGCCAGTAGCCTGACAGGGAGGATCGCCGAGCAGTACTTC. As protein: CASSLTGRIAEQYF.

Comment on this clone: One junction end disagrees with the germline gene, perhaps due to a read error. The chain has TRBV7-7 and TRBJ2-5, with no clear D. The CDR3 extends over 13 amino acids. Germline assignment: CDR1 SSHAT and CDR2 FNYEAQ (reference sequence). CDR3 sequence reads: CASSSDWSETQYF. The CDR3 region has the DNA TGTGCTAGCAGCTCCGACTGGTCGGAGACCCAGTACTTC.

The rearrangement joins TRBV9 to TRBJ2-7; TRBD1 matches 7 bases. CDR1 is SGDLS and CDR2 is YYNGEE in the germline V gene. With 4 bases clipped from V and 7 bases from J, the junction kept 14 bases outside the gene matches. The CDR3 is 15 amino acids. The CDR3 protein is CASSNGQVVPEEQYF. Written as DNA, the CDR3 is TGTGCCAGCAGCAACGGACAGGTTGTCCCGGAGGAGCAGTACTTC.

V and J are TRBV7-9 and TRBJ1-4; 9 nucleotides line up with TRBD1. V shed 5 bases and J 8 bases; nucleotides not matched to a gene: 9. Germline CDR1 is SEHNR and CDR2 is FQNEAQ (reference sequence). This CDR3 has 15 amino acids. The CDR3 is CASSAGTGTFEKLFF. The CDR3, as DNA: TGTGCCAGCAGCGCCGGGACAGGGACATTCGAAAAACTGTTTTTT.

The chain combines TRBV27 with TRBJ1-5; TRBD1 matches 12 bases. V lost 11 bases and J lost 7; bases outside the gene matches: 3. This CDR3 spans 12 amino acids. CDR1 MNHEY and CDR2 SMNVEV come from the germline V gene (reference sequence). The CDR3 reads CAVGTGGQPQHF. In DNA form, the CDR3 reads TGTGCCGTAGGGACAGGGGGCCAGCCCCAGCATTTT.

The rearrangement uses TRBV7-6 and TRBJ2-3; D remains ambiguous. The CDR3 consists of 14 residues. V lost 2 bases and J 0 bases, leaving 6 bases between the germline ends. The germline gives CDR1 SGHVS, CDR2 FNYEAQ. CDR3 coding DNA: TGTGCCAGCAGCTTATTTGGTAGCACAGATACGCAGTATTTT. It translates to CASSLFGSTDTQYF.